Shown below are 20 T cell receptor beta chains from a single sample sequenced in a study of spatial heterogeneity in lung cancer. Study-wide findings and caveats: Higher tumor mutation counts went along with higher counts of expanded intratumoral alpha and beta TCRs.

No cognate antigen is known for these TCRs. TCRdb passed the 5' RACE reads through MiXCR, listing each CDR3 protein once. The table includes 7,200 or so distinct CDR3 sequences, over 9.5% detected once. The time point was: sample taken at primary tumor resection. The material sequenced was lung tumor tissue, taken at surgery. The origin of the receptors is a male donor with early-stage non-small cell lung cancer.

By frequency in the sample, this clonotype is large. This beta chain is a stray sequence in a library constructed for alpha chains; its clone size is not meaningful. V usage is TRBV20-1 and J usage is TRBJ2-3; 7 nucleotides align to TRBD2. This CDR3 has 13 amino acids. Germline CDR1 is DFQATT and CDR2 is SNEGSKA (reference sequence). With 7 bases clipped from V and 9 bases from J, the junction kept 13 bases outside the gene matches. As DNA, the CDR3 is TGCAGTGAGAGACTAGCACCTGGTCAGACGCAGTATTTT. Its translation is CSERLAPGQTQYF.

Remarks on this clonotype: Since the library was made to target alpha chains, this beta chain is a stray read and its abundance is not meaningful. This sequence joins TRBV11-1 and TRBJ2-7; no definite D call. Per the germline V gene, CDR1 is SGHAT and CDR2 is FQDESV (reference sequence). The CDR3 has 11 residues. The V and J ends lost 3 bases and 3 bases respectively, with 3 bases between them. CDR3 sequence: CASSLYYEQYF. CDR3 nucleotides: TGTGCCAGCAGCTTGTACTACGAGCAGTACTTC.

Details on this clonotype: This beta chain is off target for a library built for alpha chains, so its abundance means little. V usage is TRBV29-1 and J usage is TRBJ2-5; D tentatively fits TRBD1 or TRBD2 (5 bases each). V lost 5 bases and J 5 bases, leaving 9 bases between the germline ends. The CDR3 has 11 amino acids. The germline V gene encodes CDR1 SQVTM and CDR2 ANQGSEA. The CDR3 DNA reads TGCAGCGTTTGGGGGTGGGAGACCCAGTACTTC. This sequence encodes CSVWGWETQYF.

This clonotype was detected many times. This beta chain lies outside the target of a library built for alpha chains; its clone size means little. The gene calls are TRBV14 and TRBJ1-4; D possibly corresponds to TRBD1 (5 bases). The CDR3 length is 15 residues. Germline CDR1 and CDR2: SGHDN and FVKESK. V lost 1 base, J lost 8 bases, and 14 bases lay in between. Here the CDR3 reads CASSQGGQWDEKLFF. The CDR3 bases are TGTGCCAGCAGCCAAGGGGGCCAATGGGACGAAAAACTGTTTTTT.

A note on this clonotype: With the library built for alpha chains, this beta chain is off target and its frequency is not meaningful. The gene calls are TRBV6-1 and TRBJ2-3; D may be TRBD1 (5 bases). Germline loops: CDR1 MNHNS, CDR2 SASEGT. The CDR3 totals 13 residues. Deletions cut 7 bases from V and 4 bases from J, with 12 bases between. In nucleotides, the CDR3 is TGTGCCAGCACCACCAGGGTTTCAGATACGCAGTATTTT. Translating gives CASTTRVSDTQYF.

This clonotype was observed many times. A library prepared for alpha chains yielded this beta chain as an off-target read; its size is of little meaning. The genes are TRBV6-5 and TRBJ1-4, with 8 positions matching TRBD1. The V gene end was trimmed by 5 bases and the J gene end by 2 bases; junction bases not matched to a gene: 7. CDR1 is MNHEY, CDR2 SVGAGI, per germline. The CDR3 totals 16 residues. The CDR3 DNA sequence: TGTGCCAGCAGTCGGACAGGGTCGGTGACTAATGAAAAACTGTTTTTT. The encoded protein is CASSRTGSVTNEKLFF.

This clonotype was recorded at least ten times. Since it is a stray read in a library aimed at alpha chains, this beta chain has a size that is not meaningful. The chain combines TRBV5-1 with TRBJ2-7; 7 positions agree with TRBD2. CDR1 and CDR2 (germline): SGHRS, YFSETQ. CDR3 length: 15 amino acids. After removal of 0 bases from V and 1 base from J, the junction contained 4 bases not matched to a gene. CDR3 coding DNA: TGCGCCAGCAGCTTGGATAGCGGGTCGTCCTACGAGCAGTACTTC. Translation: CASSLDSGSSYEQYF.

Relative to its sample, this clonotype is medium-sized. Little can be read into the size of this beta chain, an off-target read in a library designed for alpha chains. The chain employs TRBV24-1 and TRBJ1-1; possible D gene TRBD1, 6 bases. Trimming removed 2 bases from V and 0 bases from J, with 12 bases in between. CDR1 and CDR2 from the germline V gene are KGHDR and SFDVKD. This CDR3 has 16 amino acids. The CDR3 is CATSDSRGQLNTEAFF. CDR3 nucleotides: TGTGCCACCAGTGATTCCCGCGGACAGCTGAACACTGAAGCTTTCTTT.

By sample fraction, this clonotype is medium-sized. A library prepared for alpha chains yielded this beta chain as an off-target read; its size is of little meaning. The rearrangement uses TRBV10-1 and TRBJ2-7; no definite D call. Germline CDR1 WNHNN, CDR2 SYGVQD (reference sequence). This CDR3 has 13 amino acids. The V and J ends lost 0 bases and 1 base respectively, with 4 bases between them. The CDR3 nucleotides read TGCGCCAGCAGTGAGTCTGAGTCCTACGAGCAGTACTTC. Its protein product is CASSESESYEQYF.

This clonotype was found many times. In a library made to pick up alpha chains, this beta chain is a stray read with a size that means little. The chain couples TRBV12-3 or TRBV12-4 to TRBJ2-1; tentatively, D is TRBD2 (5 bases). CDR3 length: 12 amino acids. With 5 bases removed from V and 6 bases from J, the gap between germline ends came to 8 bases. CDR3 in amino acids: CASSTGVNEQFF. The CDR3 nucleotides are TGTGCCAGCAGTACCGGGGTCAATGAGCAGTTCTTC.

There are many counts of this clonotype. With the library built for alpha chains, this beta chain is off target and its frequency is not meaningful. This chain links TRBV6-6 with TRBJ2-7; the D gene is possibly TRBD2 (6 bases). CDR1 is MNHNY and CDR2 is SVGAGI in the germline V gene (reference sequence). Trimming shortened V by 8 bases and J by 1 base, and 15 bases separated the two germline ends. The CDR3 totals 14 residues. Here the CDR3 DNA reads TGTGCCAGCCGATCTAGCGCGCAGTCCTACGAGCAGTACTTC. It yields the protein CASRSSAQSYEQYF.

This clonotype appeared a few times. This beta chain appears as a stray read in a library generated for alpha chains; its size is not informative. This chain uses TRBV18 with TRBJ2-2; no firm D call. The V end was cut by 5 bases, the J end by 4 bases, with 8 bases between. Looked up from germline, CDR1 is KGHSH and CDR2 is LQKENI. This CDR3 is 13 amino acids long. The DNA of the CDR3 is TGTGCCAGCTCATTCACAGCCACCGGGGAGCTGTTTTTT. It specifies CASSFTATGELFF.

By proportion, this clonotype is large (0.1 to 1%). Since the library was made to target alpha chains, this beta chain is a stray read and its abundance is not meaningful. V usage is TRBV7-9 and J usage is TRBJ2-3; 11 bases align to TRBD2. The V gene end was trimmed by 0 bases and the J gene end by 5 bases; junction bases not matched to a gene: 7. CDR1 is SEHNR, CDR2 FQNEAQ, per germline (reference sequence). The CDR3 totals 17 residues. DNA for the CDR3: TGTGCCAGCAGCTTAGCATCCCTAGCGGGAGGAGGAGATACGCAGTATTTT. This codes for CASSLASLAGGGDTQYF.

To note about this clonotype: This beta chain was picked up by a library intended for alpha chains and is off target, so its count carries little meaning. The chain carries TRBV6-5 and TRBJ2-1; 11 bases match TRBD2. Germline V gene lookup returns CDR1 MNHEY and CDR2 SVGAGI. The CDR3 extends over 18 amino acids. The junction had 5 bases not matched to a gene; V was cut back by 1 base and J by 0 bases. This CDR3 reads CASSYWVSGRASYNEQFF. The CDR3 DNA sequence: TGTGCCAGCAGTTACTGGGTTAGCGGGAGGGCCTCCTACAATGAGCAGTTCTTC.

In this sample, this clonotype turned up many times. A library made for alpha chains picked up this beta chain off target, so its size means little. The gene calls are TRBV20-1 and TRBJ1-6; D remains ambiguous. The length of the CDR3 is 12 residues. The V and J ends lost 6 bases and 7 bases respectively, with 10 bases between them. Per germline, CDR1 DFQATT and CDR2 SNEGSKA (reference sequence). The CDR3: CSAAIGNSPLHF. For the CDR3, the DNA is TGCAGTGCCGCCATTGGGAATTCACCCCTCCACTTT.

This clonotype was seen repeatedly, ten times or more. This beta chain is a stray read from a library made for alpha chains; its abundance is not meaningful. The V and J genes are TRBV5-1 and TRBJ2-3; the D gene is possibly TRBD1 (5 bases). The CDR3 loop spans 15 amino acids. Trimming left V 4 bases short and J 0 bases short, with 12 bases between. The germline V gene has CDR1 SGHRS and CDR2 YFSETQ. Here the CDR3 reads CASSLRTPSTDTQYF. Here the CDR3 DNA reads TGCGCCAGCAGCCTCCGGACACCTAGCACAGATACGCAGTATTTT.

This clonotype was observed many times. In a library made to pick up alpha chains, this beta chain is a stray read with a size that means little. This chain joins TRBV5-1 and TRBJ2-1, with 13 positions matching TRBD2. CDR3 size: 15 residues. Unmatched junction bases numbered 7, after V lost 4 bases and J lost 9 bases. The germline gives CDR1 SGHRS, CDR2 YFSETQ. Written as DNA, the CDR3 is TGCGCCAGCAGCCCGGGGACTAGCGGGATCGGTGAGCAGTTCTTC. It specifies CASSPGTSGIGEQFF. The whole variable domain, filled in from reference TRBV5-1 and TRBJ2-1, reads KAGVTQTPRYLIKTRGQQVTLSCSPISGHRSVSWYQQTPGQGLQFLFEYFSETQRNKGNFPGRFSGRQFSNSRSEMNVSTLELGDSALYLCASSPGTSGIGEQFFGPGTRLTVL.

In this sample, this clonotype is medium-sized. This beta chain is a stray read from a library made for alpha chains; its abundance is not meaningful. The rearrangement uses TRBV7-9 and TRBJ1-1; TRBD1 is a possible D gene (5 bases). Between the trimmed V and J ends, which lost 5 bases and 6 bases, there was a span of 10 bases. From germline, CDR1 is SEHNR and CDR2 FQNEAQ (reference sequence). This CDR3 comprises 12 residues. CDR3 in DNA: TGTGCCAGCAGCACTCCGGGGGCTGAAGCTTTCTTT. Amino acids: CASSTPGAEAFF.

At least ten counts were recorded for this clonotype. This beta chain slipped into a library made for alpha chains as a stray read, so its size is not meaningful. This rearrangement joins TRBV20-1 to TRBJ2-1; no clear D gene. The CDR3 has 15 amino acids. Trimming took off 3 bases at V and 0 bases at J, with 12 bases between the two ends. CDR1 is DFQATT, CDR2 SNEGSKA, per germline (reference sequence). The chain's CDR3 is CSASLDSVSYNEQFF. The DNA of the CDR3 is TGCAGTGCTAGTCTAGATTCGGTCTCCTACAATGAGCAGTTCTTC.

This clonotype appeared a few times. This beta chain is an unintended read in a library built for alpha chains; its size means little. The rearrangement uses TRBV4-2 and TRBJ2-5; unclear D gene. CDR3 size: 13 residues. The V end lost 0 bases, the J end lost 5 bases, and 7 bases lay between the germline ends. In germline, CDR1 is LGHNA, CDR2 YNFKEQ. CDR3 sequence: CASSQDTEETQYF. CDR3 coding DNA: TGTGCCAGCAGCCAAGATACGGAGGAGACCCAGTACTTC.